This T cell receptor beta chain was obtained from a study of OX40 agonist ivuxolimab in advanced cancers. The CDR3 length is 16 residues. V gave up 4 bases and J gave up 4 bases; unmatched junction bases: 7. From germline, CDR1 is SGHVS and CDR2 FQNEAQ. Study results and limitations: There were, on average, more expanded clones in CD8+ T cells than in CD4+.

Regarding this clone: What it recognizes is unknown.

The data were produced by immunoSEQ multiplex PCR, yet TCRdb's version contains in-frame clones alone and is incomplete. There are fewer than 55,000 clones in the sample; 81% occur only once, and about 5.8% lies in the top ten. This TCR derives from an adult with an advanced solid tumor such as melanoma, head and neck, liver or kidney cancer. The sample in question was CD4+ or CD8+ T cells sorted from blood, obtained in a trial of the OX40 agonist ivuxolimab. V is TRBV7-8 and J is TRBJ2-2, with 9 bases that match TRBD2. Here the CDR3 reads CASSSFSGGITGELFF. As DNA, the CDR3 is TGTGCCAGCAGCTCCTTTAGCGGGGGAATCACCGGGGAGCTGTTTTTT.